The rows below give T cell receptor beta chains drawn from one sample of a study of blood T cells in healthy people across ages. TCRdb recomputed calls from the 5' RACE reads with MiXCR, one row per CDR3 protein. Among roughly 550,000 distinct CDR3 sequences listed, under 30% were seen once. This sample was shared with a second study, whose subject was T cells of mothers and their children.

The sample taken for sequencing was blood. Receptors were obtained from a boy aged 10-17 years in good health. CDR3s leave out the opening cysteine and the closing phenylalanine or tryptophan. Fields, in order: D gene, CDR3 length, J gene, V gene, CDR3 protein. The D gene is left open where the match is weak.

D gene: NA
CDR3 length: 12
J gene: TRBJ2-7
V gene: TRBV7-9
CDR3 protein: ASSLGAANYEQY

D gene: NA
CDR3 length: 13
J gene: TRBJ1-1
V gene: TRBV11-2
CDR3 protein: ASSLAFRGRTEAF

D gene: TRBD1
CDR3 length: 11
J gene: TRBJ2-3
V gene: TRBV20-1
CDR3 protein: SASSPGQSPQY

D gene: NA
CDR3 length: 12
J gene: TRBJ2-3
V gene: TRBV19
CDR3 protein: ASSIGGEADTQY

D gene: TRBD2
CDR3 length: 13
J gene: TRBJ2-1
V gene: TRBV9
CDR3 protein: ASSASGGGYNEQF

D gene: NA
CDR3 length: 12
J gene: TRBJ1-5
V gene: TRBV20-1
CDR3 protein: SAASRGGNQPQH

D gene: NA
CDR3 length: 14
J gene: TRBJ2-5
V gene: TRBV9
CDR3 protein: ASSGGAGASGETQY

D gene: NA
CDR3 length: 9
J gene: TRBJ2-4
V gene: TRBV27
CDR3 protein: AQLSKNIQY

D gene: TRBD2
CDR3 length: 13
J gene: TRBJ2-1
V gene: TRBV6-5
CDR3 protein: AVSPGLGLIDEQF

D gene: TRBD2
CDR3 length: 15
J gene: NA
V gene: TRBV7-2
CDR3 protein: ASSPDSGTSYRETQY

D gene: TRBD1
CDR3 length: 13
J gene: TRBJ2-1
V gene: TRBV19
CDR3 protein: ASSIPGGAPNEQF

D gene: NA
CDR3 length: 11
J gene: TRBJ2-7
V gene: TRBV9
CDR3 protein: ASSEGTTSEQY

D gene: NA
CDR3 length: 14
J gene: TRBJ2-1
V gene: TRBV7-9
CDR3 protein: ASSALVEPSYNEQF

D gene: NA
CDR3 length: 11
J gene: TRBJ2-6
V gene: TRBV29-1
CDR3 protein: SVSGSGANVLT

D gene: TRBD1
CDR3 length: 14
J gene: TRBJ2-3
V gene: TRBV27
CDR3 protein: ASSNHRGGSSDTQY

D gene: NA
CDR3 length: 11
J gene: TRBJ1-4
V gene: TRBV6-5
CDR3 protein: ASSTDSYEKLF

D gene: TRBD1
CDR3 length: 12
J gene: TRBJ1-3
V gene: TRBV12-3/TRBV12-4
CDR3 protein: ASRGTGEGNTIY

D gene: TRBD1
CDR3 length: 14
J gene: TRBJ1-4
V gene: TRBV28
CDR3 protein: ASSRRTGGTNEKLF

D gene: TRBD1
CDR3 length: 16
J gene: TRBJ2-5
V gene: TRBV9
CDR3 protein: ASSVAVGQGRWEETRY

D gene: TRBD2
CDR3 length: 14
J gene: TRBJ2-1
V gene: TRBV25-1
CDR3 protein: ASSELTSGPYNEQF

D gene: NA
CDR3 length: 12
J gene: TRBJ1-2
V gene: TRBV12-3/TRBV12-4
CDR3 protein: ASSPDWLYGGYT

D gene: NA
CDR3 length: 10
J gene: TRBJ2-1
V gene: TRBV29-1
CDR3 protein: SVEPGHNEQF

D gene: TRBD2
CDR3 length: 17
J gene: TRBJ2-5
V gene: TRBV6-5
CDR3 protein: ASSYSRGGLAGVIAEQY

D gene: TRBD1
CDR3 length: 11
J gene: TRBJ2-7
V gene: TRBV6-6
CDR3 protein: ASSGTGTNEQY

D gene: TRBD2
CDR3 length: 14
J gene: TRBJ2-7
V gene: TRBV11-2
CDR3 protein: ASSLAARGAFSEQY

D gene: TRBD2
CDR3 length: 14
J gene: TRBJ2-7
V gene: TRBV4-1
CDR3 protein: ASSDSASGASYEQY